One and the same sample provided the 27 T cell receptor beta chains below, sequenced in a study of blood T cells in healthy people across ages. For the second PCR, which ran for 7 to 11 cycles, a sample-barcoded 5' primer and a J-beta primer mix were used. TCRdb fed the 5' RACE reads into MiXCR, producing one record per CDR3 protein. The table includes roughly 700,000 distinct CDR3 sequences, approximately 50% detected once. The sequencing sample was made of blood. The receptor set was obtained from a woman aged 55-75 years in good health.

This sequence joins TRBV5-5 and TRBJ2-7; 9 nucleotides align to TRBD2. Germline values: CDR1 SGHKS, CDR2 YYEKEE (reference sequence). The CDR3 has 17 residues. With V trimmed by 5 bases and J by 1 base, 13 bases remained unmatched. The CDR3 nucleotides read TGTGCCAGCAGATTTGGACTAGCGAGAGGGAGGTCCTACGAGCAGTACTTC. Its protein product is CASRFGLARGRSYEQYF.

This clonotype was recorded only once. The V call is TRBV5-1, the J call TRBJ2-7; 8 bases match TRBD1. With 2 bases clipped from V and 7 bases from J, the junction kept 14 bases outside the gene matches. The CDR3 has 16 amino acids. Germline-derived CDR1 and CDR2 are SGHRS and YFSETQ. CDR3 in amino acids: CASSLSGQGINNEQYF. CDR3 DNA: TGCGCCAGCAGCTTATCTGGACAGGGTATTAACAATGAGCAGTACTTC.

This chain joins TRBV29-1 and TRBJ2-1; D not certain. V was shortened by 3 bases and J by 0 bases, with 15 bases between the two germline ends. Germline V lookup: CDR1 SQVTM, CDR2 ANQGSEA. The CDR3 runs 16 residues. The CDR3 loop reads CSVEWNSLSSYNEQFF. The CDR3 DNA reads as TGCAGCGTTGAGTGGAACAGCCTAAGCTCCTACAATGAGCAGTTCTTC.

The V gene is TRBV20-1, the J gene TRBJ2-3, with D perhaps TRBD2 (7 bases). There are 12 residues in the CDR3. Per germline, CDR1 DFQATT and CDR2 SNEGSKA (reference sequence). The V end was cut by 5 bases, the J end by 6 bases, with 12 bases between. CDR3 bases: TGCAGTGCTTTGAAGGGGGGGGATACGCAGTATTTT. Its translation: CSALKGGDTQYF.

The chain carries TRBV15 and TRBJ2-5; the match to TRBD1 covers 10 bases. This CDR3 has 16 amino acids. V lost 2 bases and J lost 5; bases outside the gene matches: 8. Germline CDR1 is LNHNV and CDR2 is YYDKDF (reference sequence). Written as DNA, the CDR3 is TGTGCCACCAGCAGAAAAAAGACAGGGGGCTTGGAGACCCAGTACTTC. Translating it yields CATSRKKTGGLETQYF.

V usage is TRBV28 and J usage is TRBJ1-4; D is perhaps TRBD1 (5 bases). CDR1 is MDHEN and CDR2 is SYDVKM in the germline V gene. This CDR3 region has 16 residues. Between the trimmed V and J ends, which lost 5 bases and 3 bases, there was a span of 16 bases. CDR3 nucleotide sequence: TGTGCCAGCAGTACCGGGACTTGGGGCCCTAATGAAAAACTGTTTTTT. Its protein product is CASSTGTWGPNEKLFF.

The rearrangement uses TRBV7-2 and TRBJ2-7; weak D call: TRBD1 (6 bases). This CDR3 contains 12 residues. Trimming left V 5 bases short and J 6 bases short, with 11 bases between. The V gene's germline CDR1 is SGHTA and CDR2 FQGNSA. The CDR3 sequence: CASSRGGAEQYF. In nucleotides, the CDR3 is TGTGCCAGCAGCCGAGGGGGAGCCGAGCAGTACTTC.

The chain carries TRBV2 and TRBJ2-5, with TRBD2 identical over 9 bases. V was clipped by 6 bases and J by 3 bases; unmatched bases: 5. Germline assignment: CDR1 SNHLY and CDR2 FYNNEI. This CDR3 is built from 14 residues. The CDR3 loop is CASSRRGGEETQYF. The CDR3 DNA reads as TGTGCCAGCAGCCGGCGGGGGGGGGAAGAGACCCAGTACTTC. Variable domain in full (rest from reference TRBV2 and TRBJ2-5): EPEVTQTPSHQVTQMGQEVILRCVPISNHLYFYWYRQILGQKVEFLVSFYNNEISEKSEIFDDQFSVERPDGSNFTLKIRSTKLEDSAMYFCASSRRGGEETQYFGPGTRLLVL.

V usage is TRBV7-2 and J usage is TRBJ2-1; 7 nucleotides match TRBD1. The J segment lost 3 bases and the V segment lost 3 bases, leaving 8 bases of the junction unmatched. The CDR3 covers 16 residues. Germline V gene lookup returns CDR1 SGHTA and CDR2 FQGNSA. The CDR3 is CASSFDGAGGYNEQFF. CDR3 nucleotides: TGTGCCAGCAGCTTCGATGGGGCAGGGGGCTACAATGAGCAGTTCTTC.

This chain connects TRBV5-6 to TRBJ2-3; D is possibly TRBD1 or TRBD2 (6 bases each). V was pared by 3 bases and J by 4 bases, with 18 bases between. The V gene's germline CDR1 is SGHDT and CDR2 YYEEEE. The CDR3 loop spans 16 amino acids. Here the CDR3 reads CASSWGRDHRADTQYF. The CDR3 DNA follows: TGTGCCAGCAGCTGGGGGCGGGATCATCGTGCAGATACGCAGTATTTT.

The chain links TRBV7-2 to TRBJ1-2; possible D gene TRBD1, 5 bases. Germline loops: CDR1 SGHTA, CDR2 FQGNSA. The CDR3 consists of 16 residues. Trimming took off 4 bases at V and 0 bases at J, with 15 bases between the two ends. The chain's CDR3 is CASSWGSTRTNYGYTF. Written as DNA, the CDR3 is TGTGCCAGCAGCTGGGGGTCCACACGCACTAACTATGGCTACACCTTC.

This clonotype was detected only once. The chain employs TRBV20-1 and TRBJ2-7, with 8 positions matching TRBD1. V gave up 5 bases and J gave up 0 bases; unmatched junction bases: 6. The CDR3 sequence is 14 residues long. Germline CDR1 reads DFQATT; CDR2 reads SNEGSKA (reference sequence). CDR3 nucleotides: TGCAGTGCTGCCGACAGGGGACCCTCCTACGAGCAGTACTTC. Translated: CSAADRGPSYEQYF.

This clonotype came up a few times. The chain has TRBV28 and TRBJ2-1; D may be TRBD1 (5 bases). The V and J ends lost 7 bases and 10 bases respectively, with 17 bases between them. This CDR3 spans 13 amino acids. Germline V gene sequence: CDR1 MDHEN, CDR2 SYDVKM. Here the CDR3 DNA reads TGTGCCAGCACCCAGGGCCTAGAGGCAGAGCAGTTCTTC. This codes for CASTQGLEAEQFF.

The chain is built from TRBV7-2 and TRBJ2-7; the D gene could be TRBD1 or TRBD2 (5 bases each). The V gene's germline CDR1 is SGHTA and CDR2 FQGNSA. The V end was cut by 1 base, the J end by 4 bases, with 14 bases between. This CDR3 comprises 15 residues. The CDR3 reads CASSLVGATLYEQYF. The CDR3 DNA reads TGTGCCAGCAGCTTAGTCGGGGCTACCCTTTACGAGCAGTACTTC. Combining the CDR3 with reference TRBV7-2 and TRBJ2-7 gives the whole variable domain GAGVSQSPSNKVTEKGKDVELRCDPISGHTALYWYRQSLGQGLEFLIYFQGNSAPDKSGLPSDRFSAERTGGSVSTLTIQRTQQEDSAVYLCASSLVGATLYEQYFGPGTRLTVT.

This clonotype was seen a handful of times. The chain carries TRBV20-1 and TRBJ2-7; 7 bases line up with TRBD1. CDR1 is DFQATT, CDR2 SNEGSKA, per germline (reference sequence). V lost 4 bases and J lost 5; bases outside the gene matches: 8. This CDR3 has 13 amino acids. The CDR3 loop reads CSATDRRPNEQYF. The CDR3 DNA reads TGCAGTGCTACGGACAGGCGGCCGAACGAGCAGTACTTC.

This clonotype was seen many times. The rearrangement joins TRBV5-1 to TRBJ2-1; the match to TRBD2 covers 7 bases. The length of the CDR3 is 15 residues. Looked up from germline, CDR1 is SGHRS and CDR2 is YFSETQ. The J segment lost 5 bases and the V segment lost 4 bases, leaving 9 bases of the junction unmatched. The chain's CDR3 is CASSTDAGVNNEQFF. The CDR3 DNA reads as TGCGCCAGCAGCACGGATGCGGGAGTAAACAATGAGCAGTTCTTC.

The V gene is TRBV28, the J gene TRBJ2-7, with 9 bases fitting TRBD2. The V and J ends lost 3 bases and 3 bases, in that order; junction bases with no gene match: 9. Germline-derived CDR1 and CDR2 are MDHEN and SYDVKM. The CDR3 loop spans 16 amino acids. CDR3 bases: TGTGCCAGCAGTTTCGCACTAGCGGGCTTAGACTACGAGCAGTACTTC. Translated, it gives CASSFALAGLDYEQYF. The whole variable domain, remainder taken from reference TRBV28 and TRBJ2-7, is DVKVTQSSRYLVKRTGEKVFLECVQDMDHENMFWYRQDPGLGLRLIYFSYDVKMKEKGDIPEGYSVSREKKERFSLILESASTNQTSMYLCASSFALAGLDYEQYFGPGTRLTVT.

The chain carries TRBV29-1 and TRBJ2-3; 10 nucleotides agree with TRBD2. There are 15 residues in the CDR3. The V segment lost 3 bases and the J segment 5 bases; nucleotides outside the gene matches: 8. Looked up from germline, CDR1 is SQVTM and CDR2 is ANQGSEA. The CDR3 reads CSVDGGRLAGDTQYF. The DNA for the CDR3 is TGCAGCGTTGATGGGGGCCGACTAGCGGGAGATACGCAGTATTTT.

The chain is built from TRBV28 and TRBJ2-7; 8 nucleotides agree with TRBD2. Per germline, CDR1 MDHEN and CDR2 SYDVKM. V lost 5 bases, J lost 0 bases, and 12 bases stayed unmatched. The CDR3 consists of 17 residues. CDR3 in amino acids: CASSPIGGGQLSYEQYF. Written as DNA, the CDR3 is TGTGCCAGCAGTCCAATCGGGGGGGGACAACTCTCCTACGAGCAGTACTTC.

The rearrangement links TRBV2 to TRBJ2-1, with D tentatively TRBD1 or TRBD2 (5 bases each). V lost 5 bases to trimming and J lost 5 bases, with 10 bases between them. The CDR3 consists of 13 residues. Germline CDR1 SNHLY, CDR2 FYNNEI. The DNA of the CDR3 is TGTGCCAGCAGTCGGGACGCAAACAATGAGCAGTTCTTC. As protein: CASSRDANNEQFF.

J is TRBJ1-4 and V is TRBV20-1, with D tentatively TRBD1 (5 bases). The ends were cut back, 6 bases at V and 7 bases at J, with 18 bases in the middle. Germline CDR1 DFQATT, CDR2 SNEGSKA (reference sequence). CDR3 size: 14 residues. Here the CDR3 reads CSAKHRGGVEKLFF. CDR3 DNA: TGCAGTGCCAAGCATCGGGGGGGAGTTGAAAAACTGTTTTTT.

There are a few counts of this clonotype. V and J are TRBV12-3 or TRBV12-4 and TRBJ1-6; D gene uncertain. Trimming took 3 bases from V and 10 from J, leaving 7 bases between them. CDR3 length: 12 amino acids. CDR3 protein: CASSFSISPLHF. CDR3 nucleotide sequence: TGTGCCAGCAGTTTTTCTATCTCACCCCTCCACTTT.

This clonotype has just a few counts. V usage is TRBV4-1 and J usage is TRBJ2-5, with TRBD2 matching over 8 bases. Unmatched junction bases numbered 10, after V lost 5 bases and J lost 5 bases. The CDR3 length is 15 residues. Germline V CDR1 and CDR2: MGHRA, YSYEKL. The CDR3 region is CASSTAGGEVETQYF. In nucleotides, the CDR3 is TGCGCCAGCAGCACCGCGGGGGGCGAAGTTGAGACCCAGTACTTC.

The sample holds a few counts of this clonotype. V and J are TRBV4-2 and TRBJ2-1; D uncertain. This CDR3 has 13 residues. V lost 0 bases and J 5 bases, leaving 5 bases between the germline ends. The V gene's germline CDR1 is LGHNA and CDR2 YNFKEQ. The CDR3 sequence is CASSQDIHNEQFF. CDR3 DNA: TGTGCCAGCAGCCAAGATATACACAATGAGCAGTTCTTC.

The chain couples TRBV7-2 to TRBJ1-6, with no clear D. Trimming stripped 2 bases from V and 8 bases from J, with 7 bases between. The CDR3 runs 13 residues. The germline V gene has CDR1 SGHTA and CDR2 FQGNSA. CDR3 nucleotide sequence: TGTGCCAGCAGCTTATGGACGCATTCACCCCTCCACTTT. Translated, it gives CASSLWTHSPLHF.

The chain combines TRBV5-1 with TRBJ2-4; D gene ambiguous. The last part of the DNA fits TRBJ2-7 better; the J call may be wrong. The CDR3 has 14 residues. Germline V CDR1 and CDR2: SGHRS, YFSETQ. CDR3 region: CASSYAEPLDEQYF. CDR3 nucleotides: TGCGCCAGCAGCTACGCGGAGCCCCTCGACGAGCAGTACTTC.

V is TRBV5-6 and J is TRBJ2-7; 7 bases fit TRBD1. CDR1 and CDR2 (germline): SGHDT, YYEEEE. The trim removed 2 bases at V and 3 bases at J, leaving 8 bases unmatched. The CDR3 totals 15 residues. DNA of the CDR3: TGTGCCAGCAGCTTAAGGGGGCGCAAAGACTACGAGCAGTACTTC. This translates into CASSLRGRKDYEQYF.